The source of this T cell receptor beta chain is a study of shared T cell receptors in the human thymus. Profiling relied on immunoSEQ multiplex PCR, and the TCRdb table lists in-frame clones only, not all of them. The profile shows under 700,000 clones, 78% of them singletons. Between the trimmed V and J ends, which lost 3 bases and 5 bases, there was a span of 18 bases. The CDR3 extends over 16 amino acids. Per the germline V gene, CDR1 is LGHNA and CDR2 is YNFKEQ. These data were also reused for a study on human thymus T cells. From that study: Donation came from healthy Finnish infants having corrective surgery for congenital heart defects. Thymus tissue for the work was resected from patients undergoing corrective heart surgery.

Sequencing was performed on thymocytes. The receptor was isolated from a boy under three years old with a congenital heart defect. The V and J genes are TRBV4-2 and TRBJ2-3; a weak D match, TRBD2 (6 bases). CDR3 in amino acids: CASSQGLGTLKDTQYF. CDR3 DNA sequence: TGTGCCAGCAGCCAGGGACTTGGGACCCTTAAAGATACGCAGTATTTT.